A single sample gave rise to the 17 T cell receptor beta chains below, sequenced in a study of shared T cell receptors in the human thymus. The data were produced by immunoSEQ multiplex PCR, yet TCRdb's version contains in-frame clones alone and is incomplete. The data show about 400,000 clones, 95% seen once. The specimen was thymocytes. The receptors derive from a human donor.

The chain recombines TRBV7-9 with TRBJ1-1; D unclear. V was shortened by 1 base and J by 0 bases, with 9 bases between the two germline ends. Germline loops: CDR1 SEHNR, CDR2 FQNEAQ (reference sequence). CDR3 length equals 15 residues. In nucleotides, the CDR3 is TGTGCCAGCAGCTTAGTGGATTCCCTGAACACTGAAGCTTTCTTT. It specifies CASSLVDSLNTEAFF.

The rearrangement uses TRBV28 and TRBJ1-2; 8 bases align to TRBD1. The CDR3 covers 16 residues. CDR1 is MDHEN and CDR2 is SYDVKM in the germline V gene. With 1 base clipped from V and 8 bases from J, the junction kept 12 bases outside the gene matches. This CDR3 is CASSLSPDRVWWGYTF. CDR3 in DNA: TGTGCCAGCAGTTTATCCCCGGACAGGGTATGGTGGGGCTACACCTTC.

V is TRBV6-6 and J is TRBJ2-7; no clear D gene. CDR3 length equals 15 residues. CDR1 is MNHNY and CDR2 is SVGAGI in the germline V gene (reference sequence). V was trimmed by 6 bases and J by 3 bases, leaving 18 bases between them. CDR3 protein: CASRPQVGRYYEQYF. The CDR3 nucleotides are TGTGCCAGCAGACCCCAGGTGGGTCGATACTACGAGCAGTACTTC.

J is TRBJ1-1 and V is TRBV30; no reliable D call. Trimming took off 7 bases at V and 2 bases at J, with 2 bases between the two ends. Germline-derived CDR1 and CDR2 are GTSNPN and SVGIG (reference sequence). The CDR3 consists of 9 residues. CDR3 sequence: CALNTEAFF. DNA of the CDR3: TGTGCCTTAAACACTGAAGCTTTCTTT.

V gene TRBV5-6 combines with J gene TRBJ2-7; D is uncertain. V was clipped by 3 bases and J by 3 bases, with 10 bases between them. Germline assignment: CDR1 SGHDT and CDR2 YYEEEE. The CDR3 is 13 amino acids. Here the CDR3 DNA reads TGTGCCAGCAGCTACCTCCCCCGCTACGAGCAGTACTTC. Its translation is CASSYLPRYEQYF.

The V gene is TRBV27, the J gene TRBJ2-7; 14 nucleotides align to TRBD2. Germline V gene lookup returns CDR1 MNHEY and CDR2 SMNVEV (reference sequence). This CDR3 is built from 16 residues. V lost 5 bases to trimming and J lost 5 bases; unmatched junction nucleotides: 8. The CDR3 DNA follows: TGTGCCAGCAGTCCTGGGACTAGCGGGAGAAAAAACGAGCAGTACTTC. As protein: CASSPGTSGRKNEQYF.

The CDR3 DNA is TGCAGCGGGAGGGCGTCAGATGAGCAGTTCTTC. It is translated as CSGRASDEQFF. V gene TRBV29-1 combines with J gene TRBJ2-1; possibly TRBD2 for D (6 bases). There are 11 residues in the CDR3. CDR1 SQVTM and CDR2 ANQGSEA come from the germline V gene. The germline V and J ends were trimmed by 7 bases and 8 bases, with 12 bases remaining between them.

The genes are TRBV2 and TRBJ1-5; a possible D gene is TRBD1 (6 bases). V gave up 5 bases and J gave up 2 bases, with 10 bases separating them. Germline V lookup: CDR1 SNHLY, CDR2 FYNNEI. The CDR3 sequence is 14 residues long. This CDR3 is CASSPGGGNQPQHF. The CDR3 nucleotides are TGTGCCAGCAGTCCGGGGGGCGGCAATCAGCCCCAGCATTTT.

The chain is built from TRBV6-5 and TRBJ2-7; D is tentatively TRBD1 or TRBD2 (5 bases each). The CDR3 has 13 amino acids. Trimming removed 4 bases at V and 0 bases at J, with 7 bases between. From germline, CDR1 is MNHEY and CDR2 SVGAGI. The CDR3: CASSSGTSYEQYF. The CDR3 bases are TGTGCCAGCAGTTCCGGGACCTCCTACGAGCAGTACTTC.

The chain is built from TRBV28 and TRBJ1-1; D perhaps matches TRBD1 (5 bases). Germline V gives CDR1 MDHEN, CDR2 SYDVKM. The CDR3 is 15 residues long. The V gene lost 9 bases and the J gene lost 2 bases, with 19 bases spanning the gap. DNA of the CDR3: TGTGCCAGTCTCGGGGGGTACTCCGTAAACACTGAAGCTTTCTTT. It is translated as CASLGGYSVNTEAFF.

The chain is built from TRBV12-5 and TRBJ2-1, with D perhaps being TRBD1 or TRBD2 (5 bases each). The V end was cut by 1 base, the J end by 10 bases, with 14 bases between. Germline loops: CDR1 LGHNT, CDR2 FRNRAP. CDR3 length: 14 amino acids. The CDR3: CASGLAGTPMEQFF. The CDR3 DNA reads TGTGCTAGTGGTTTGGCCGGGACCCCAATGGAGCAGTTCTTC.

The chain joins TRBV5-1 to TRBJ2-7, with TRBD1 identical over 8 bases. The V gene's germline CDR1 is SGHRS and CDR2 YFSETQ. This CDR3 comprises 11 residues. V lost 8 bases to trimming and J lost 4 bases; unmatched junction nucleotides: 2. In DNA form, the CDR3 reads TGCGCCAGTAGGGACAGGTACGAGCAGTACTTC. Its protein product is CASRDRYEQYF.

The chain couples TRBV18 to TRBJ2-2; no firm D call. V shed 6 bases and J shed 6 bases, with 11 bases lying between them. The CDR3 runs to 13 residues. CDR1 is KGHSH and CDR2 is LQKENI in the germline V gene. CDR3 sequence reads: CASSLQVAGELFF. The DNA of the CDR3 is TGTGCCAGCTCCCTGCAGGTTGCCGGGGAGCTGTTTTTT. The entire variable domain, with the rest obtained from reference TRBV18 and TRBJ2-2, is as follows: NAGVMQNPRHLVRRRGQEARLRCSPMKGHSHVYWYRQLPEEGLKFMVYLQKENIIDESGMPKERFSAEFPKEGPSILRIQQVVRGDSAAYFCASSLQVAGELFFGEGSRLTVL.

The chain combines TRBV7-2 with TRBJ1-5; D ambiguous. CDR3 length: 15 residues. The V gene lost 4 bases and the J gene lost 7 bases, with 17 bases spanning the gap. Germline values: CDR1 SGHTA, CDR2 FQGNSA. The CDR3 DNA follows: TGTGCCAGCAGCTCACTGGTAAGGGCGTACCAGCCCCAGCATTTT. The encoded protein is CASSSLVRAYQPQHF.

There are a few counts of this clone. This chain links TRBV4-2 with TRBJ1-2; no clear D gene. CDR1 is LGHNA, CDR2 YNFKEQ, per germline. This CDR3 has 13 amino acids. Trimming removed 5 bases at V and 4 bases at J, with 11 bases between. The DNA of the CDR3 is TGTGCCAGCAGCACCAGCCTATCCTATGGCTACACCTTC. Translating gives CASSTSLSYGYTF.

V and J are TRBV6-1 and TRBJ1-2; TRBD1 might be the D (6 bases). This CDR3 is built from 15 residues. Looked up from germline, CDR1 is MNHNS and CDR2 is SASEGT. The germline V and J ends were trimmed by 4 bases and 2 bases, with 14 bases remaining between them. In nucleotides, the CDR3 is TGTGCCAGCAGTGCCTCCCGACAGGCCAACTATGGCTACACCTTC. It is translated as CASSASRQANYGYTF.

The chain combines TRBV28 with TRBJ2-1; tentatively, D is TRBD2 (7 bases). V was cut by 10 bases and J by 2 bases, with 18 bases left in between. Germline-derived CDR1 and CDR2 are MDHEN and SYDVKM. This CDR3 has 15 residues. This chain's CDR3 is CATSHGGRPYNEQFF. The CDR3 DNA reads TGTGCCACTAGCCACGGGGGGCGCCCCTACAATGAGCAGTTCTTC. The whole variable domain, filled in from reference TRBV28 and TRBJ2-1, reads DVKVTQSSRYLVKRTGEKVFLECVQDMDHENMFWYRQDPGLGLRLIYFSYDVKMKEKGDIPEGYSVSREKKERFSLILESASTNQTSMYLCATSHGGRPYNEQFFGPGTRLTVL.